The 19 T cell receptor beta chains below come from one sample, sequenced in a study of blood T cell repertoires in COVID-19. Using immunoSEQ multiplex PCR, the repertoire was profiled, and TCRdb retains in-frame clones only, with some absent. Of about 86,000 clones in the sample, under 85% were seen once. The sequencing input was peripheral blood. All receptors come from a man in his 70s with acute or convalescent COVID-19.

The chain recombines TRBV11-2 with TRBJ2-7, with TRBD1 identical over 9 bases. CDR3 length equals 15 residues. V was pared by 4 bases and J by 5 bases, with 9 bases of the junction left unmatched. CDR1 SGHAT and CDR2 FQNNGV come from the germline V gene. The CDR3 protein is CASSWRTGDRDEQYF. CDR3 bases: TGTGCCAGCAGCTGGAGGACAGGGGATCGGGACGAGCAGTACTTC.

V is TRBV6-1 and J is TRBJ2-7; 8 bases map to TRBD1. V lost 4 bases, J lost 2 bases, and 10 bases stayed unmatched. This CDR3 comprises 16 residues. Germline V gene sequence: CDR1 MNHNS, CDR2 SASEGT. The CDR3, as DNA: TGTGCCAGCAGTGGAATCGGACAGGGAGCCACCTACGAGCAGTACGTC. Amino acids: CASSGIGQGATYEQYV.

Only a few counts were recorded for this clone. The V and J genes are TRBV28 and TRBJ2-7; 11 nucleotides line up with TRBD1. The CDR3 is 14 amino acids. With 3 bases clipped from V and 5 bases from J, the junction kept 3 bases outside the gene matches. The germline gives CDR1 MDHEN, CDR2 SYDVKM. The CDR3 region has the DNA TGTGCCAGCAGTTTCGGGACAGGGGGAAACGAGCAGTACGTC. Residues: CASSFGTGGNEQYV.

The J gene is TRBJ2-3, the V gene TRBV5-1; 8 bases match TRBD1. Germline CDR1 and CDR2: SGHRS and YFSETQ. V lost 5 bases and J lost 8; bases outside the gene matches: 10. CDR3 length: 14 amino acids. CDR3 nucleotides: TGCGCCAGCAGTTACGGACAGGGAGAGGCTACGCAGTATTTT. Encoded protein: CASSYGQGEATQYF.

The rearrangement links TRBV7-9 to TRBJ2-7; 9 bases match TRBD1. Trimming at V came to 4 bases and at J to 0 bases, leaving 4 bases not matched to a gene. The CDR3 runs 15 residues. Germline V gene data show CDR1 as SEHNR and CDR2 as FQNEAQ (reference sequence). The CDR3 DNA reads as TGTGCCAGCAGCTCCTGGACAGGGGACTCCTACGAGCAGTACTTC. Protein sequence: CASSSWTGDSYEQYF.

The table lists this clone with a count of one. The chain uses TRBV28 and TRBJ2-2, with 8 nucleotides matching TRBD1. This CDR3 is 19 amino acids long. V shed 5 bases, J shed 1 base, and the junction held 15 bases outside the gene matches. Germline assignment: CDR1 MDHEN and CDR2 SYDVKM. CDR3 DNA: TGTGCCAGCAGTCTACACCCCTACGCCGGGACAGGGAACACCGGGGAGCTGTTTTTT. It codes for CASSLHPYAGTGNTGELFF.

DNA of the CDR3: TGTGCCATCAGTGGCGGGACGGAGAGCTCTGGGGCCAACGTCCTGACTTTC. Residues: CAISGGTESSGANVLTF. The chain employs TRBV10-3 and TRBJ2-6, with a tentative D call TRBD2 (6 bases). The germline V and J ends were trimmed by 4 bases and 0 bases, with 13 bases remaining between them. The germline CDR1 and CDR2 sequences are ENHRY and SYGVKD. The CDR3 spans 17 residues.

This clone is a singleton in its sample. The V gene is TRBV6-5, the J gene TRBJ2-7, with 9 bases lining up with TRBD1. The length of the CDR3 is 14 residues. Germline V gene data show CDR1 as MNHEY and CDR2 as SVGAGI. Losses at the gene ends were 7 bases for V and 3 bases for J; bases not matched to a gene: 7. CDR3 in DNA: TGTGCCAGCATGGGGACAGGGTCGGGCTACGAGCAGTACTTC. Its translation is CASMGTGSGYEQYF.

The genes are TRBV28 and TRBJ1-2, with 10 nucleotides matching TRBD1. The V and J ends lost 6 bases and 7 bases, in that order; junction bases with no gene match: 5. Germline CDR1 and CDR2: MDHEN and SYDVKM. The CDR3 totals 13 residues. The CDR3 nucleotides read TGTGCCAGCAGACCCGGGACAGGGGCTGGCTACACCTTC. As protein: CASRPGTGAGYTF.

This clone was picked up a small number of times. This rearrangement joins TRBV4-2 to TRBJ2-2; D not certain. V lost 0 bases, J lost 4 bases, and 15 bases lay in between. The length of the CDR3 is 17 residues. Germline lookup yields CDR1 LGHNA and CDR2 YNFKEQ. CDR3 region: CASSQEGPRLSTGELFF. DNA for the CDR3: TGTGCCAGCAGCCAAGAAGGCCCTAGGTTGAGCACCGGGGAGCTGTTTTTT.

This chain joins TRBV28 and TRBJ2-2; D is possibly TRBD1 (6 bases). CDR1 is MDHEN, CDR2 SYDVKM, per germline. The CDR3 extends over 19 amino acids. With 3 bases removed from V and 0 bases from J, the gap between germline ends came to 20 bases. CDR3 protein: CASSFPLTRDTANTGELFF. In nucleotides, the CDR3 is TGTGCCAGCAGTTTCCCGCTCACCCGGGACACCGCGAACACCGGGGAGCTGTTTTTT.

The CDR3 sequence is CASSLAPPGRGGYGYTF. In DNA form, the CDR3 reads TGCGCCAGCAGCTTGGCCCCTCCGGGCAGGGGCGGCTATGGCTACACCTTC. The rearrangement links TRBV5-1 to TRBJ1-2; possibly TRBD1 for D (6 bases). This CDR3 region has 17 residues. From germline, CDR1 is SGHRS and CDR2 YFSETQ. V was clipped by 0 bases and J by 4 bases, with 19 bases between them. The variable domain in full, with the rest retrieved from reference TRBV5-1 and TRBJ1-2, is KAGVTQTPRYLIKTRGQQVTLSCSPISGHRSVSWYQQTPGQGLQFLFEYFSETQRNKGNFPGRFSGRQFSNSRSEMNVSTLELGDSALYLCASSLAPPGRGGYGYTFGSGTRLTVV.

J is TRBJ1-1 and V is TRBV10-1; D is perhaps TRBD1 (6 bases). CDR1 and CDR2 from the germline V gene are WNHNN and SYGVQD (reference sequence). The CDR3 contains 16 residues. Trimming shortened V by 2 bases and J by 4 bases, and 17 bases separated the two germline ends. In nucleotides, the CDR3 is TGCGCCAGCAGTGAGGCCCCCGGGACAAGGGGCACTGAAGCTTTCTTT. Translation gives CASSEAPGTRGTEAFF.

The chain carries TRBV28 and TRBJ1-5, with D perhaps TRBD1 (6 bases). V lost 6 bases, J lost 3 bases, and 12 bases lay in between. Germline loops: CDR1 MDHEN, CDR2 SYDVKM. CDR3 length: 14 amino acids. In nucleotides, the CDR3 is TGTGCCAGCAGCCCCAGGGGCTTCAATCAGCCCCAGCATTTT. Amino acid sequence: CASSPRGFNQPQHF.

CDR3 nucleotides: TGCGCCAGCAGTTCCGGGACAGGGGCCTCCAATGAGCAGTTCTTC. It yields the protein CASSSGTGASNEQFF. The chain carries TRBV5-1 and TRBJ2-1, with 10 bases fitting TRBD1. The CDR3 is made up of 15 amino acids. Germline CDR1 is SGHRS and CDR2 is YFSETQ. Trimming took 5 bases from V and 6 from J; bases not matched to a gene: 8.

The CDR3 loop reads CAISESRDNEQFF. The DNA for the CDR3 is TGTGCCATCAGTGAGTCGCGGGACAATGAGCAGTTCTTC. The chain uses TRBV10-3 and TRBJ2-1, with D tentatively TRBD2 (5 bases). Trimming left V 0 bases short and J 5 bases short, with 5 bases between. Germline V CDR1 and CDR2: ENHRY, SYGVKD. The CDR3 runs to 13 residues.

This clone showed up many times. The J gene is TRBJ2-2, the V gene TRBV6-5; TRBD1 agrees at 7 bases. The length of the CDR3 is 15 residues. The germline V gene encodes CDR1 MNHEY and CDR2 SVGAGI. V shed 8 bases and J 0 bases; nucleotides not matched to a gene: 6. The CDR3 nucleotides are TGTGCCAGCCGGACAGGCATCACGAACACCGGGGAGCTGTTTTTT. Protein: CASRTGITNTGELFF.

Written as DNA, the CDR3 is TGTGCCAGCAGCACCGGGACAACGAACACCGGGGAGCTGTTTTTT. It is translated as CASSTGTTNTGELFF. V usage is TRBV6-5 and J usage is TRBJ2-2; maybe TRBD1 (6 bases). Trimming removed 6 bases from V and 0 bases from J, with 11 bases in between. The CDR3 has 15 amino acids. CDR1 MNHEY and CDR2 SVGAGI come from the germline V gene.

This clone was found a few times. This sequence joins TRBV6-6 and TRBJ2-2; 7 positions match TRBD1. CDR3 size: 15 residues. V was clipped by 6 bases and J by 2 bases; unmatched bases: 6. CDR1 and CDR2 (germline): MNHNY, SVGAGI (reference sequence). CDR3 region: CASRSRDRNTGELFF. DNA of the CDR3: TGTGCCAGCAGGTCTCGGGACAGAAACACCGGGGAGCTGTTTTTT.